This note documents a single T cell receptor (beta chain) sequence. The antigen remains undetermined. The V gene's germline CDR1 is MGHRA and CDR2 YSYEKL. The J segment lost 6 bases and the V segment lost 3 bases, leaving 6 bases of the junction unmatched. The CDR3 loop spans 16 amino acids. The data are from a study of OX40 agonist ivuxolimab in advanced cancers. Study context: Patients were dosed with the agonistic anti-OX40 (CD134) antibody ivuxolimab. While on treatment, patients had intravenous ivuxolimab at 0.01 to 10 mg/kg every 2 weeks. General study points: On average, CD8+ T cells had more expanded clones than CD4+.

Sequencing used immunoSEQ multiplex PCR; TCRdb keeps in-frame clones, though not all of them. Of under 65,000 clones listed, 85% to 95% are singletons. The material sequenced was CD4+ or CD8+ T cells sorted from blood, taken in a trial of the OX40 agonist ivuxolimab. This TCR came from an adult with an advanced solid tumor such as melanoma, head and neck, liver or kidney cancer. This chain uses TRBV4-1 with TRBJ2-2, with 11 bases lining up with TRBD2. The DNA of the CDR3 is TGCGCCAGCAGCCATTCCTTAGCGGGAGGGGCCGGGGAGCTGTTTTTT. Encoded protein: CASSHSLAGGAGELFF.